This entry lists 3 T cell receptor beta chains sequenced from one sample in a study of blood T cell repertoires in COVID-19. The method was immunoSEQ multiplex PCR; TCRdb's version includes in-frame clones alone and lacks a portion of them. The sample has 95,000 or so clones, 89% seen once. Input material: peripheral blood. The source of these receptors is a woman aged 70-85 years with acute or convalescent COVID-19.

This rearrangement joins TRBV27 to TRBJ2-7, with 8 bases aligning to TRBD1. The CDR3 runs 15 residues. From germline, CDR1 is MNHEY and CDR2 SMNVEV (reference sequence). After removal of 6 bases from V and 2 bases from J, the junction contained 9 bases not matched to a gene. DNA of the CDR3: TGTGCCAGCAGACCATTGGGGGACAGGACCTACGAGCAGTACTTC. This translates into CASRPLGDRTYEQYF.

The DNA of the CDR3 is TGTGCCAGCAGCCTTTTAGGATCGGGTGAGCAGTTCTTC. It translates to CASSLLGSGEQFF. The chain couples TRBV5-4 to TRBJ2-1; D is unresolved. The CDR3 is 13 amino acids. The germline CDR1 and CDR2 sequences are SGHNT and YYREEE (reference sequence). V was pared by 4 bases and J by 9 bases, with 14 bases between.

This clone was picked up one time. The rearrangement links TRBV30 to TRBJ2-2; a possible D gene is TRBD2 (5 bases). Trimming pared 8 bases from V and 7 bases from J, leaving 20 bases between. The germline CDR1 and CDR2 sequences are GTSNPN and SVGIG (reference sequence). The length of the CDR3 is 14 residues. CDR3 nucleotides: TGTGCCACAACCCCCATGGGAGAGATCGGGGAGCTGTTTTTT. It encodes CATTPMGEIGELFF.